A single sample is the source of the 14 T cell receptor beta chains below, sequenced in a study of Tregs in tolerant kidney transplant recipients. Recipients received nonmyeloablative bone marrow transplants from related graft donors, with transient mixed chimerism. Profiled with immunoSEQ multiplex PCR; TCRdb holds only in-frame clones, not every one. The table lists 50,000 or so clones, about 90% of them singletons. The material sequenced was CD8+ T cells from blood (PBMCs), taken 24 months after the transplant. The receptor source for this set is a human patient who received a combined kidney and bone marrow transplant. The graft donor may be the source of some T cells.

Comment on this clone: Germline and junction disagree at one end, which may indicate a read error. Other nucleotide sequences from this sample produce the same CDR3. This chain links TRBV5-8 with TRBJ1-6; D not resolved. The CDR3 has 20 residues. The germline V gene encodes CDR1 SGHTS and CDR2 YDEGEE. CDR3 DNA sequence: TGTGCCAGCAGCTTGGGACCGACCTCGAATGGGCCCTTTGGTAATTCCCCCCTCCACTTT. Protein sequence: CASSLGPTSNGPFGNSPLHF.

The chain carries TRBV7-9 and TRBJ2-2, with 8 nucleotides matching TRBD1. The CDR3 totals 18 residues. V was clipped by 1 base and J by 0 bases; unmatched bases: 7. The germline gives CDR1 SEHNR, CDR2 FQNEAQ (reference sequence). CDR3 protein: CASSLGGTGTTNTGELFF. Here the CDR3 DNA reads TGTGCCAGCAGCTTAGGGGGGACAGGCACCACGAACACCGGGGAGCTGTTTTTT.

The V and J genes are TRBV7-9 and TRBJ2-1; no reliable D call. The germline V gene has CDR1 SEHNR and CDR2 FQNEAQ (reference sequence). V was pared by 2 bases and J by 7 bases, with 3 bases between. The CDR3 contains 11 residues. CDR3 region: CASSLLNEQFF. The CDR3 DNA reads TGTGCCAGCAGCTTATTAAATGAGCAGTTCTTC.

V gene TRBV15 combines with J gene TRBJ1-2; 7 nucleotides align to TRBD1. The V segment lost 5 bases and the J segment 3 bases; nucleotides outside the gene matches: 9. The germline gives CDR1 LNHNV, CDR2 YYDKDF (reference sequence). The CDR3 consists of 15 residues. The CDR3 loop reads CATSGDSKPYYGYTF. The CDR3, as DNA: TGTGCCACCAGCGGGGACAGTAAGCCCTACTATGGCTACACCTTC.

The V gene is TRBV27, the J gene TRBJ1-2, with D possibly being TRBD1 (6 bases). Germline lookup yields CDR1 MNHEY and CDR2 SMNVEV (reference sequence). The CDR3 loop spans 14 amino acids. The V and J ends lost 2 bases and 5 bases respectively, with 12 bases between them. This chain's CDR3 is CASSLRGQWYGYTF. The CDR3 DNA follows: TGTGCCAGCAGTTTAAGAGGACAGTGGTATGGCTACACCTTC.

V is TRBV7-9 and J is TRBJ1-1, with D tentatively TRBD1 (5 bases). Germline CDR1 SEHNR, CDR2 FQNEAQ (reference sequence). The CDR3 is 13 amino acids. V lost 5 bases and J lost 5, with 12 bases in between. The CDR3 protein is CASSGDGTTEAFF. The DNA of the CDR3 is TGTGCCAGCAGCGGAGACGGGACTACTGAAGCTTTCTTT. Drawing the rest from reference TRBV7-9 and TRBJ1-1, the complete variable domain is DTGVSQNPRHKITKRGQNVTFRCDPISEHNRLYWYRQTLGQGPEFLTYFQNEAQLEKSRLLSDRFSAERPKGSFSTLEIQRTEQGDSAMYLCASSGDGTTEAFFGQGTRLTVV.

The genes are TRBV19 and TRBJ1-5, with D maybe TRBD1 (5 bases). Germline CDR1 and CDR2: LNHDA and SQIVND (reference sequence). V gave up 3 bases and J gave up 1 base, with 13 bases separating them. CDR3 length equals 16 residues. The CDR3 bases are TGTGCCAGTAGTATCGCAGCAGGGCTGAGCAATCAGCCCCAGCATTTT. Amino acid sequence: CASSIAAGLSNQPQHF.

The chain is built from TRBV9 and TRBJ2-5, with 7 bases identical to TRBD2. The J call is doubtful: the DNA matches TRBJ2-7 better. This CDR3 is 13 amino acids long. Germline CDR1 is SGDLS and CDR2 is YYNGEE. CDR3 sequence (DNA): TGTGCCAGCAGCTCGGGGGGTTACGACGAGCAGTACTTC. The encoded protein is CASSSGGYDEQYF.

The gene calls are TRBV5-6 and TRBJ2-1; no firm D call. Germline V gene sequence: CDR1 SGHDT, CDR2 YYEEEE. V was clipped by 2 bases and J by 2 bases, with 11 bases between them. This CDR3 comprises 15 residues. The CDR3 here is CASSLETEPYNEQFF. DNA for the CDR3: TGTGCCAGCAGCTTAGAGACTGAACCCTACAATGAGCAGTTCTTC.

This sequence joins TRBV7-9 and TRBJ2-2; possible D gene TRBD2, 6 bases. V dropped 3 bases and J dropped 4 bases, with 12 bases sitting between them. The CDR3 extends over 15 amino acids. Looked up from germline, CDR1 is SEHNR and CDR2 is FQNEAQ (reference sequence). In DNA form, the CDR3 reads TGTGCCAGCAGCTTGGGAATAGCGGCCACCGGGGAGCTGTTTTTT. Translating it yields CASSLGIAATGELFF.

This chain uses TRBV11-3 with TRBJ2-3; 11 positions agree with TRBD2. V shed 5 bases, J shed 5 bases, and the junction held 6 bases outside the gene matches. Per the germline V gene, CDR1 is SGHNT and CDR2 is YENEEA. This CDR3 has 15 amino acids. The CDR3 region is CASSPGLAGGDTQYF. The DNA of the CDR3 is TGTGCCAGCAGCCCCGGGCTAGCGGGAGGAGATACGCAGTATTTT.

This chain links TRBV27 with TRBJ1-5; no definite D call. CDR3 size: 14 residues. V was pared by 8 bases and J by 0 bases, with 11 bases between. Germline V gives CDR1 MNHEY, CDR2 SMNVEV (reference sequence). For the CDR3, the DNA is TGTGCCAGCGCGATAAGTTATAGCAATCAGCCCCAGCATTTT. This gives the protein CASAISYSNQPQHF.

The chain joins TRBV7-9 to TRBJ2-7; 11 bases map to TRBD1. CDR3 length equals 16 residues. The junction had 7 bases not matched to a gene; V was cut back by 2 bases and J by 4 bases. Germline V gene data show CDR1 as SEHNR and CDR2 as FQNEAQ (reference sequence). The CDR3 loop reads CASSLTPGTGGYEQYF. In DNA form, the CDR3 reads TGTGCCAGCAGCTTAACTCCCGGGACAGGGGGTTACGAGCAGTACTTC.

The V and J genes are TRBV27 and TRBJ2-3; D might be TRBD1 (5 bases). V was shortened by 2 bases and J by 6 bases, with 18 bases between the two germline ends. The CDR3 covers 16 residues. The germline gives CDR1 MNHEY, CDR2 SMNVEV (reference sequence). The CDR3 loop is CASSLTDTALFDTQYF. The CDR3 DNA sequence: TGTGCCAGCAGTTTAACGGACACAGCTCTTTTTGATACGCAGTATTTT.